These 28 T cell receptor beta chains came from one sample sequenced in a study of T cells in localized non-small cell lung cancer. Libraries were prepared by immunoSEQ multiplex PCR; TCRdb keeps only in-frame clonotypes and omits some of them. This sample has more than 10,000 clones; 86% occur once, and the top ten carry roughly 60%. The sample was peripheral blood, taken before any cancer treatment. Every receptor here comes from an older male donor with stage III lung adenocarcinoma.

The J gene is TRBJ2-7, the V gene TRBV27; the D is unclear. The V end lost 6 bases, the J end lost 0 bases, and 12 bases lay between the germline ends. The CDR3 extends over 14 amino acids. Germline V CDR1 and CDR2: MNHEY, SMNVEV (reference sequence). CDR3 DNA: TGTGCCAGCAGCCTGCGGCGAAACTCCTACGAGCAGTACTTC. Amino acids: CASSLRRNSYEQYF.

The chain joins TRBV6-1 to TRBJ1-2; D remains ambiguous. The CDR3 is 12 residues long. Germline V gene sequence: CDR1 MNHNS, CDR2 SASEGT. V lost 5 bases, J lost 5 bases, and 9 bases lay in between. The CDR3 reads CASSSPGYGYTF. CDR3 coding DNA: TGTGCCAGCAGTTCTCCGGGGTATGGCTACACCTTC.

This chain links TRBV2 with TRBJ1-5, with D hard to call. V dropped 4 bases and J dropped 2 bases, with 9 bases sitting between them. Germline values: CDR1 SNHLY, CDR2 FYNNEI. The CDR3 spans 14 residues. This CDR3 reads CASSGNRGNQPQHF. The DNA for the CDR3 is TGTGCCAGCAGTGGTAATAGGGGCAATCAGCCCCAGCATTTT.

The chain employs TRBV10-3 and TRBJ2-1; D assignment may be TRBD1 or TRBD2 (5 bases each). CDR1 is ENHRY, CDR2 SYGVKD, per germline. CDR3 length: 16 amino acids. Trimming shortened V by 8 bases and J by 5 bases, and 22 bases separated the two germline ends. CDR3 sequence: CAIGLFRGLEHNEQFF. The CDR3 DNA is TGTGCCATCGGGTTATTTCGGGGCCTCGAACACAATGAGCAGTTCTTC.

Within the sample, this clone is large. The rearrangement links TRBV5-6 to TRBJ1-4; D is ambiguous. This CDR3 comprises 14 residues. Germline CDR1 SGHDT, CDR2 YYEEEE. The V gene lost 0 bases and the J gene lost 8 bases, with 11 bases spanning the gap. This CDR3 is CASSLDARMEKLFF. In DNA, the CDR3 is TGTGCCAGCAGCTTGGACGCCAGAATGGAAAAACTGTTTTTT.

This chain connects TRBV19 to TRBJ1-5, with D unclear. This CDR3 is built from 14 residues. The germline V gene encodes CDR1 LNHDA and CDR2 SQIVND (reference sequence). Trimming removed 0 bases from V and 5 bases from J, with 8 bases in between. CDR3 sequence (DNA): TGTGCCAGTAGTATAGACCCTGGGGATCAGCCCCAGCATTTT. This translates into CASSIDPGDQPQHF.

This clone was picked up one time. The rearrangement uses TRBV19 and TRBJ2-5; TRBD2 matches 10 bases. Per germline, CDR1 LNHDA and CDR2 SQIVND (reference sequence). Trimming removed 2 bases from V and 5 bases from J; junction bases left unmatched: 8. CDR3 length equals 16 residues. The CDR3, as DNA: TGTGCCAGTAGTATACTAGCGGGAGCAGGGAGTGAGACCCAGTACTTC. Its translation is CASSILAGAGSETQYF.

The J gene is TRBJ2-5, the V gene TRBV6-5, with a weak D call TRBD1 (6 bases). Trimming took off 5 bases at V and 1 base at J, with 14 bases between the two ends. The length of the CDR3 is 15 residues. CDR1 MNHEY and CDR2 SVGAGI come from the germline V gene. Here the CDR3 reads CASSPRPDSQETQYF. In nucleotides, the CDR3 is TGTGCCAGCAGTCCCCGTCCGGACAGCCAAGAGACCCAGTACTTC.

The rearrangement joins TRBV30 to TRBJ1-2, with 9 bases lining up with TRBD1. This CDR3 comprises 12 residues. CDR1 is GTSNPN, CDR2 SVGIG, per germline (reference sequence). The V gene end was trimmed by 5 bases and the J gene end by 11 bases; junction bases not matched to a gene: 9. CDR3 DNA sequence: TGTGCCTGGGGGACAGGGTTGGCCCGGTACACCTTC. Translating it yields CAWGTGLARYTF.

V is TRBV6-5 and J is TRBJ2-3; no clear D gene. Germline V CDR1 and CDR2: MNHEY, SVGAGI. This CDR3 contains 13 residues. V lost 7 bases and J lost 2, with 10 bases in between. The CDR3 reads CASIHPTTDTQYF. The CDR3 DNA is TGTGCCAGCATACACCCGACCACAGATACGCAGTATTTT.

This chain links TRBV7-9 with TRBJ1-1; D is perhaps TRBD1 (5 bases). The CDR3 length is 12 residues. Trimming removed 4 bases from V and 5 bases from J, with 8 bases in between. In germline, CDR1 is SEHNR, CDR2 FQNEAQ (reference sequence). The CDR3 reads CASSSQGTEAFF. The DNA for the CDR3 is TGTGCCAGCAGCTCCCAGGGAACTGAAGCTTTCTTT.

This chain links TRBV12-5 with TRBJ1-4, with D perhaps TRBD1 (6 bases). V was trimmed by 5 bases and J by 5 bases, leaving 18 bases between them. This CDR3 is 16 amino acids long. Germline CDR1 and CDR2: LGHNT and FRNRAP. DNA for the CDR3: TGTGCTAGTGGTATCCGTTCCAGGGGTGAAAATGAAAAACTGTTTTTT. Translated, it gives CASGIRSRGENEKLFF.

The chain has TRBV2 and TRBJ2-7; the D gene is possibly TRBD2 (5 bases). CDR1 is SNHLY and CDR2 is FYNNEI in the germline V gene. Trimming cost V 5 bases and J 5 bases, with 16 bases left between them. The CDR3 sequence is 14 residues long. The chain's CDR3 is CASSPLRTGDEQYF. CDR3 in DNA: TGTGCCAGCAGTCCGCTTAGGACTGGGGACGAGCAGTACTTC.

The chain couples TRBV6-5 to TRBJ1-1; D perhaps matches TRBD1 (6 bases). From germline, CDR1 is MNHEY and CDR2 SVGAGI. Trimming cost V 5 bases and J 4 bases, with 14 bases left between them. CDR3 length equals 14 residues. DNA for the CDR3: TGTGCCAGCAGTCGCCCCGGGGGCAGCACTGAAGCTTTCTTT. This translates into CASSRPGGSTEAFF.

The gene calls are TRBV27 and TRBJ2-1, with 11 bases matching TRBD2. CDR3 size: 13 residues. From germline, CDR1 is MNHEY and CDR2 SMNVEV (reference sequence). The trim removed 5 bases at V and 12 bases at J, leaving 6 bases unmatched. The DNA for the CDR3 is TGTGCCAGCAGTCTGGGACTAGCGGACGGGCAGTTCTTC. Translated: CASSLGLADGQFF.

The chain joins TRBV7-2 to TRBJ1-2; 8 bases are a match to TRBD1. The V gene end was trimmed by 5 bases and the J gene end by 3 bases; junction bases not matched to a gene: 8. Germline V lookup: CDR1 SGHTA, CDR2 FQGNSA. The CDR3 is 15 residues long. The CDR3 spells CASSPGGADYYGYTF. The CDR3 DNA sequence: TGTGCCAGCAGCCCAGGGGGCGCGGATTACTATGGCTACACCTTC.

The chain uses TRBV7-9 and TRBJ2-5, with D possibly TRBD2 on 6 matching bases. The germline V and J ends were trimmed by 4 bases and 3 bases, with 12 bases remaining between them. The CDR3 consists of 14 residues. Per the germline V gene, CDR1 is SEHNR and CDR2 is FQNEAQ (reference sequence). DNA for the CDR3: TGTGCCAGCAGCTCCGGGACTGTAAAAGAGACCCAGTACTTC. Translated: CASSSGTVKETQYF.

The CDR3 here is CASSLVNTGELFF. Written as DNA, the CDR3 is TGCGCCAGCAGCTTGGTCAACACCGGGGAGCTGTTTTTT. The J gene is TRBJ2-2, the V gene TRBV5-1; no reliable D call. Germline CDR1 SGHRS, CDR2 YFSETQ. This CDR3 spans 13 amino acids. The V end was cut by 0 bases, the J end by 2 bases, with 2 bases between.

The chain combines TRBV6-4 with TRBJ1-1; D uncertain. V was cut by 0 bases and J by 4 bases, with 6 bases left in between. Germline loops: CDR1 MRHNA, CDR2 SNTAGT. The CDR3 is made up of 13 amino acids. The CDR3 sequence: CASSDSRATEAFF. The CDR3 DNA is TGTGCCAGCAGTGACTCTAGGGCCACTGAAGCTTTCTTT.

This clone was recorded a few times. The V gene is TRBV15, the J gene TRBJ1-4; 10 bases align to TRBD1. CDR1 and CDR2 (germline): LNHNV, YYDKDF (reference sequence). The J segment lost 8 bases and the V segment lost 2 bases, leaving 5 bases of the junction unmatched. The CDR3 is 15 amino acids. The CDR3 nucleotides are TGTGCCACCAGCAGACGACAGGGGGCGATGGAAAAACTGTTTTTT. Residues: CATSRRQGAMEKLFF.

V usage is TRBV4-2 and J usage is TRBJ1-2, with unresolved D. Trimming shortened V by 0 bases and J by 4 bases, and 15 bases separated the two germline ends. The CDR3 runs to 16 residues. The germline V gene encodes CDR1 LGHNA and CDR2 YNFKEQ. The CDR3 loop reads CASSQEAEPPAYGYTF. The CDR3 nucleotides read TGTGCCAGCAGCCAAGAGGCAGAGCCCCCCGCCTATGGCTACACCTTC.

The V call is TRBV5-6, the J call TRBJ1-5; 8 bases are shared with TRBD1. Germline CDR1 reads SGHDT; CDR2 reads YYEEEE. Unmatched junction bases numbered 7, after V lost 2 bases and J lost 6 bases. The CDR3 runs to 15 residues. CDR3 DNA sequence: TGTGCCAGCAGCTTTCAGGGGGCTGGGGTTCAGCCCCAGCATTTT. It yields the protein CASSFQGAGVQPQHF. The complete variable domain, with remaining parts taken from reference TRBV5-6 and TRBJ1-5, reads DAGVTQSPTHLIKTRGQQVTLRCSPKSGHDTVSWYQQALGQGPQFIFQYYEEEERQRGNFPDRFSGHQFPNYSSELNVNALLLGDSALYLCASSFQGAGVQPQHFGDGTRLSIL.

The V and J genes are TRBV4-2 and TRBJ1-2, with D perhaps TRBD1 (5 bases). V was cut by 1 base and J by 8 bases, with 17 bases left in between. The CDR3 consists of 15 residues. Germline V gene sequence: CDR1 LGHNA, CDR2 YNFKEQ. CDR3 protein: CASSQGPTGGGGYTF. The CDR3 DNA is TGTGCCAGCAGCCAAGGCCCAACAGGAGGTGGAGGCTACACCTTC.

V is TRBV7-2 and J is TRBJ2-7; weak D call: TRBD2 (5 bases). The CDR3 extends over 15 amino acids. From germline, CDR1 is SGHTA and CDR2 FQGNSA. V was trimmed by 0 bases and J by 6 bases, leaving 15 bases between them. In DNA form, the CDR3 reads TGTGCCAGCAGCTTAGCTCGGCTAGCCGCGTCCGAGCAGTACTTC. This codes for CASSLARLAASEQYF.

The chain recombines TRBV7-9 with TRBJ2-5, with 11 bases fitting TRBD1. The trim removed 3 bases at V and 3 bases at J, leaving 9 bases unmatched. This CDR3 is built from 17 residues. Germline CDR1 reads SEHNR; CDR2 reads FQNEAQ (reference sequence). The CDR3 is CASSFTMDRGLEETQYF. The CDR3 DNA reads as TGTGCCAGCAGCTTTACGATGGACAGGGGGCTGGAAGAGACCCAGTACTTC.

The V and J genes are TRBV5-4 and TRBJ2-7; TRBD2 matches at 11 bases. Germline CDR1 SGHNT, CDR2 YYREEE (reference sequence). The CDR3 covers 15 residues. V lost 5 bases to trimming and J lost 3 bases; unmatched junction nucleotides: 7. The CDR3 DNA reads as TGTGCCAGCAGGCGGACTAGCGGGCGGAACTACGAGCAGTACTTC. As protein: CASRRTSGRNYEQYF.

The chain links TRBV7-9 to TRBJ1-4; TRBD1 is a possible D gene (5 bases). V was clipped by 4 bases and J by 1 base, with 13 bases between them. This CDR3 is 16 amino acids long. Germline V lookup: CDR1 SEHNR, CDR2 FQNEAQ (reference sequence). CDR3 nucleotide sequence: TGTGCCAGCAGCTCCCTTTTGAGGGGAACTAATGAAAAACTGTTTTTT. As protein: CASSSLLRGTNEKLFF.

The chain employs TRBV7-9 and TRBJ2-7; no clear D gene. The CDR3 consists of 13 residues. The germline gives CDR1 SEHNR, CDR2 FQNEAQ (reference sequence). V was shortened by 5 bases and J by 5 bases, with 13 bases between the two germline ends. The chain's CDR3 is CASSVPPFDEQYF. The CDR3 coding sequence is TGTGCCAGCAGCGTGCCGCCCTTTGACGAGCAGTACTTC.